The T cell receptor beta chain under discussion was sequenced for a study of regulatory T cells in long-lasting Graves disease. Study-wide points: Compared with new cases, persistent Graves' patients showed reduced TCR diversity.

The TCR beta library used iRepertoire HTBI primers with Arm-PCR amplification of CDR3. TCRdb reprocessed the multiplex PCR reads via MiXCR and lists one record per CDR3 protein. The table includes some 250,000 distinct CDR3 sequences, 15% to 20% detected once. Time point defined: newly diagnosed GD, antithyroid drugs for less than 3 months. Generation of the TCR library employed RNA extracted from PBMCs. This clonotype was observed many times. Its antigen is still unknown. V was pared by 1 base and J by 6 bases, with 14 bases between. This CDR3 comprises 15 residues. These records were also assigned to another study, of T cells in Graves' hyperthyroidism and ophthalmopathy. That work adds: Patients with uncontrolled infections, other autoimmune diseases, pregnancy or lactation were excluded. TCR CDR3 regions were first amplified by RT-PCR with HTBI primers.

The sequencing used peripheral blood mononuclear cells (PBMCs), collected at new diagnosis, from a patient treated with antithyroid drugs. This chain uses TRBV12-3 or TRBV12-4 with TRBJ2-3; tentative D call: TRBD2 (5 bases). The origin of this receptor is a woman aged 25 to 45 with Graves disease. This chain's CDR3 is CASSLGGNPADTQYF. CDR3 DNA: TGTGCCAGCAGTTTAGGAGGGAATCCGGCCGATACGCAGTATTTT.